The 28 T cell receptor beta chains presented below share a single source sample, sequenced in a study of graft-versus-host responses after intestinal transplantation. Which antigens these TCRs recognize remains unknown. TCRdb's copy holds only in-frame clones and misses some; the assay was immunoSEQ multiplex PCR. The sample has 95,000 to 130,000 clones, approximately 90% seen once; the top ten hold approximately 0.18%. The input for sequencing was unstimulated CD4+ T cells sorted from spleen or lymph node cells, taken before intestinal transplant. The receptors were gathered from a human donor who received an intestinal transplant.

The gene calls are TRBV7-2 and TRBJ2-1; a possible D gene is TRBD2 (5 bases). CDR3 length: 16 residues. V lost 1 base and J lost 8, with 18 bases in between. The V gene's germline CDR1 is SGHTA and CDR2 FQGNSA. The CDR3 region is CASSLEEVPLDDEQFF. The CDR3 DNA sequence: TGTGCCAGCAGCTTAGAGGAGGTCCCCTTAGACGATGAGCAGTTCTTC.

V usage is TRBV5-8 and J usage is TRBJ1-2, with 7 bases that match TRBD1. Looked up from germline, CDR1 is SGHTS and CDR2 is YDEGEE. This CDR3 is 15 amino acids long. With 2 bases clipped from V and 4 bases from J, the junction kept 8 bases outside the gene matches. The CDR3 reads CASSFGGQDFYGYTF. The CDR3 DNA sequence: TGTGCCAGCAGCTTTGGAGGACAGGATTTCTATGGCTACACCTTC.

This chain joins TRBV15 and TRBJ2-5, with unresolved D. CDR3 size: 13 residues. The V gene's germline CDR1 is LNHNV and CDR2 YYDKDF (reference sequence). V lost 0 bases and J 4 bases, leaving 6 bases between the germline ends. This chain's CDR3 is CATSRDLRETQYF. In DNA form, the CDR3 reads TGTGCCACCAGCAGAGATTTGCGAGAGACCCAGTACTTC.

The chain uses TRBV4-3 and TRBJ2-3, with D maybe TRBD1 (6 bases). V lost 1 base and J lost 2, with 16 bases in between. Germline V gene sequence: CDR1 LGHNA, CDR2 YSLEER. This CDR3 is built from 17 residues. CDR3 nucleotides: TGCGCCAGCAGCCAAGGACCCACAACAGGGCCCACAGATACGCAGTATTTT. This codes for CASSQGPTTGPTDTQYF.

This clone came up once. V usage is TRBV29-1 and J usage is TRBJ1-1; TRBD1 agrees at 11 bases. This CDR3 comprises 15 residues. The germline CDR1 and CDR2 sequences are SQVTM and ANQGSEA. V was pared by 3 bases and J by 1 base, with 4 bases of the junction left unmatched. The CDR3 DNA is TGCAGCGTTGAGGACAGGGGGCTCAGGAACACTGAAGCTTTCTTT. Translated: CSVEDRGLRNTEAFF.

The rearrangement joins TRBV7-9 to TRBJ2-5; 7 nucleotides match TRBD2. Losses at the gene ends were 4 bases for V and 2 bases for J; bases not matched to a gene: 4. CDR3 length: 14 amino acids. Germline loops: CDR1 SEHNR, CDR2 FQNEAQ (reference sequence). For the CDR3, the DNA is TGTGCCAGCAGCTCCGGGGAGGGTCAAGAGACCCAGTACTTC. It codes for CASSSGEGQETQYF.

The V gene is TRBV5-1, the J gene TRBJ1-2, with D hard to call. This CDR3 is 16 amino acids long. Germline CDR1 and CDR2: SGHRS and YFSETQ. Trimming cost V 0 bases and J 0 bases, with 12 bases left between them. CDR3 amino acids: CASSLGAGAANYGYTF. For the CDR3, the DNA is TGCGCCAGCAGCTTGGGCGCGGGCGCGGCTAACTATGGCTACACCTTC. Using reference TRBV5-1 and TRBJ1-2 for the parts outside the CDR3, the full variable domain is KAGVTQTPRYLIKTRGQQVTLSCSPISGHRSVSWYQQTPGQGLQFLFEYFSETQRNKGNFPGRFSGRQFSNSRSEMNVSTLELGDSALYLCASSLGAGAANYGYTFGSGTRLTVV.

The rearrangement links TRBV5-1 to TRBJ2-3; 10 positions agree with TRBD2. CDR1 and CDR2 from the germline V gene are SGHRS and YFSETQ. The CDR3 has 16 amino acids. V shed 1 base, J shed 0 bases, and the junction held 2 bases outside the gene matches. The CDR3 reads CASSLTSGTSTDTQYF. CDR3 coding DNA: TGCGCCAGCAGCTTGACTAGCGGGACTAGCACAGATACGCAGTATTTT.

This sequence joins TRBV7-2 and TRBJ2-3; 7 positions match TRBD1. The CDR3 has 15 amino acids. V dropped 2 bases and J dropped 2; count of bases not matched to a gene: 4. Germline V gives CDR1 SGHTA, CDR2 FQGNSA. In nucleotides, the CDR3 is TGTGCCAGCAGCTTATGGGGACAGCCCACAGATACGCAGTATTTT. This gives the protein CASSLWGQPTDTQYF.

The chain employs TRBV4-3 and TRBJ2-1; 8 bases agree with TRBD1. Per germline, CDR1 LGHNA and CDR2 YSLEER. V lost 1 base and J lost 8; bases outside the gene matches: 10. The CDR3 length is 16 residues. The CDR3, as DNA: TGCGCCAGCAGCCAAGCCGACCGGACAGGGTTAGATGAGCAGTTCTTC. It translates to CASSQADRTGLDEQFF.

The chain has TRBV27 and TRBJ1-2, with TRBD1 matching over 7 bases. The germline V gene encodes CDR1 MNHEY and CDR2 SMNVEV (reference sequence). The CDR3 sequence is 13 residues long. Trimming took 5 bases from V and 8 from J; bases not matched to a gene: 8. The CDR3 loop is CASSPRRGLGYTF. In DNA form, the CDR3 reads TGTGCCAGCAGTCCACGAAGGGGGCTAGGCTACACCTTC.

The chain combines TRBV7-9 with TRBJ2-3; 10 nucleotides line up with TRBD1. Unmatched junction bases numbered 8, after V lost 7 bases and J lost 1 base. Per germline, CDR1 SEHNR and CDR2 FQNEAQ (reference sequence). The CDR3 runs to 16 residues. The CDR3 coding sequence is TGTGCCAGCAAGTTACGGACAGGGGGAGGCACAGATACGCAGTATTTT. Translated, it gives CASKLRTGGGTDTQYF.

The J gene is TRBJ2-3, the V gene TRBV6-1, with TRBD1 identical over 7 bases. This CDR3 has 15 residues. J was trimmed by 0 bases and V by 4 bases; bases with no gene match: 4. Germline assignment: CDR1 MNHNS and CDR2 SASEGT. DNA of the CDR3: TGTGCCAGCAGTGGGGGACAGAGTAGCACAGATACGCAGTATTTT. Translated: CASSGGQSSTDTQYF.

This rearrangement joins TRBV5-1 to TRBJ2-5; TRBD1 agrees at 9 bases. The CDR3 is made up of 15 amino acids. Germline-derived CDR1 and CDR2 are SGHRS and YFSETQ. The V gene end was trimmed by 4 bases and the J gene end by 2 bases; junction bases not matched to a gene: 6. The CDR3 reads CASSRDGQGQETQYF. The CDR3 DNA reads TGCGCCAGCAGCCGGGACGGACAGGGGCAAGAGACCCAGTACTTC. The whole variable domain, remainder taken from reference TRBV5-1 and TRBJ2-5, is KAGVTQTPRYLIKTRGQQVTLSCSPISGHRSVSWYQQTPGQGLQFLFEYFSETQRNKGNFPGRFSGRQFSNSRSEMNVSTLELGDSALYLCASSRDGQGQETQYFGPGTRLLVL.

The chain carries TRBV7-9 and TRBJ2-1; 13 positions agree with TRBD2. CDR1 and CDR2 from the germline V gene are SEHNR and FQNEAQ (reference sequence). The CDR3 is 17 residues long. Trimming took 3 bases from V and 3 from J; bases not matched to a gene: 5. In DNA, the CDR3 is TGTGCCAGCAGCTTGGGGGGACTAGCGGGGCACTACAATGAGCAGTTCTTC. Protein product: CASSLGGLAGHYNEQFF.

The chain employs TRBV5-4 and TRBJ2-3, with 8 bases lining up with TRBD2. The germline V gene has CDR1 SGHNT and CDR2 YYREEE (reference sequence). This CDR3 comprises 16 residues. The junction had 10 bases not matched to a gene; V was cut back by 5 bases and J by 2 bases. CDR3 amino acids: CASSRTSYITTDTQYF. The CDR3 bases are TGTGCCAGCAGTCGGACTAGCTATATAACCACAGATACGCAGTATTTT.

This clone was observed once. V usage is TRBV27 and J usage is TRBJ2-7, with D tentatively TRBD1 (5 bases). The germline V gene has CDR1 MNHEY and CDR2 SMNVEV (reference sequence). Trimming shortened V by 6 bases and J by 0 bases, and 15 bases separated the two germline ends. The CDR3 is made up of 15 amino acids. Here the CDR3 reads CASRAWTPSSYEQYF. DNA for the CDR3: TGTGCCAGCAGAGCCTGGACACCTTCCTCCTACGAGCAGTACTTC.

This chain connects TRBV19 to TRBJ1-6; D is uncertain. This CDR3 contains 14 residues. V dropped 7 bases and J dropped 2 bases, with 9 bases sitting between them. CDR1 LNHDA and CDR2 SQIVND come from the germline V gene (reference sequence). DNA for the CDR3: TGTGCCAGTACCTACAGCCCCTATAATTCACCCCTCCACTTT. It codes for CASTYSPYNSPLHF.

V gene TRBV29-1 combines with J gene TRBJ1-4; 7 nucleotides agree with TRBD1. The CDR3 is 13 residues long. Trimming cost V 7 bases and J 1 base; bases outside gene matches: 3. Per germline, CDR1 SQVTM and CDR2 ANQGSEA. The CDR3 loop reads CSARTGTNEKLFF. In DNA, the CDR3 is TGCAGCGCTCGGACAGGAACTAATGAAAAACTGTTTTTT.

This chain uses TRBV10-3 with TRBJ2-3, with 7 bases lining up with TRBD1. Germline CDR1 and CDR2: ENHRY and SYGVKD. This CDR3 has 13 amino acids. The V segment lost 6 bases and the J segment 2 bases; nucleotides outside the gene matches: 2. CDR3 sequence reads: CAISDRVTDTQYF. Here the CDR3 DNA reads TGTGCCATCAGCGACAGGGTCACAGATACGCAGTATTTT.

This chain joins TRBV19 and TRBJ1-5, with unresolved D. The CDR3 spans 18 residues. V dropped 7 bases and J dropped 0 bases, with 22 bases sitting between them. The germline gives CDR1 LNHDA, CDR2 SQIVND (reference sequence). CDR3 amino acids: CASKPGRYISYSNQPQHF. The CDR3 DNA follows: TGTGCCAGTAAGCCGGGAAGATATATATCCTATAGCAATCAGCCCCAGCATTTT. Combining the CDR3 with reference TRBV19 and TRBJ1-5 gives the whole variable domain DGGITQSPKYLFRKEGQNVTLSCEQNLNHDAMYWYRQDPGQGLRLIYYSQIVNDFQKGDIAEGYSVSREKKESFPLTVTSAQKNPTAFYLCASKPGRYISYSNQPQHFGDGTRLSIL.

The rearrangement links TRBV28 to TRBJ2-7; 9 nucleotides match TRBD1. This CDR3 contains 14 residues. V shed 7 bases and J 3 bases; nucleotides not matched to a gene: 7. The germline CDR1 and CDR2 sequences are MDHEN and SYDVKM. The CDR3, as DNA: TGTGCCAGCAAACCGGGACAGGGACACTACGAGCAGTACTTC. It specifies CASKPGQGHYEQYF.

The chain is built from TRBV18 and TRBJ1-4, with 8 bases that match TRBD1. The V gene's germline CDR1 is KGHSH and CDR2 LQKENI. With V trimmed by 3 bases and J by 4 bases, 1 base remained unmatched. This CDR3 is built from 14 residues. CDR3 in DNA: TGTGCCAGCTCACCGACAGGGGATAATGAAAAACTGTTTTTT. Protein sequence: CASSPTGDNEKLFF.

V usage is TRBV9 and J usage is TRBJ2-1; D is unclear. The CDR3 spans 14 residues. Germline V lookup: CDR1 SGDLS, CDR2 YYNGEE. The germline V and J ends were trimmed by 0 bases and 2 bases, with 6 bases remaining between them. The CDR3 sequence: CASSVAGAYNEQFF. The CDR3 bases are TGTGCCAGCAGCGTAGCGGGTGCCTACAATGAGCAGTTCTTC.

The chain joins TRBV7-9 to TRBJ1-6; D not resolved. V shed 1 base and J shed 7 bases, with 11 bases lying between them. The CDR3 is 15 amino acids. Germline V lookup: CDR1 SEHNR, CDR2 FQNEAQ (reference sequence). For the CDR3, the DNA is TGTGCCAGCAGCTTAGTAGGGTCGGGAAATTCACCCCTCCACTTT. This sequence encodes CASSLVGSGNSPLHF.

The chain recombines TRBV4-1 with TRBJ2-5, with TRBD2 as a possible D gene (5 bases). Trimming left V 2 bases short and J 3 bases short, with 10 bases between. CDR1 MGHRA and CDR2 YSYEKL come from the germline V gene. The CDR3 loop spans 14 amino acids. The chain's CDR3 is CASSQQTTEETQYF. DNA for the CDR3: TGCGCCAGCAGCCAACAGACTACCGAAGAGACCCAGTACTTC.

The chain couples TRBV7-9 to TRBJ1-2; D remains unclear. The ends were cut back, 4 bases at V and 4 bases at J, with 4 bases in the middle. The germline V gene encodes CDR1 SEHNR and CDR2 FQNEAQ (reference sequence). The CDR3 extends over 11 amino acids. The CDR3 DNA follows: TGTGCCAGCAGCTCCGTCTATGGCTACACCTTC. Amino acids: CASSSVYGYTF.

This chain uses TRBV4-1 with TRBJ1-2, with 7 positions matching TRBD1. The CDR3 consists of 16 residues. Germline values: CDR1 MGHRA, CDR2 YSYEKL. Germline trimming cut 1 base from V and 3 bases from J; bases unmatched to any gene: 8. The CDR3 DNA sequence: TGCGCCAGCAGCCAAGTCCGGGACAGCAAATACTATGGCTACACCTTC. This translates into CASSQVRDSKYYGYTF.